This TCR beta chain comes out of a study of blood T cell repertoires in COVID-19. Across the whole study: The United States, Italy and Spain provided the acute and convalescent COVID-19 samples.

Trimming removed 5 bases from V and 1 base from J, with 8 bases in between. Germline lookup yields CDR1 DFQATT and CDR2 SNEGSKA (reference sequence). This CDR3 has 13 amino acids. Per the original methods: Researchers report that nucleated cell counts were estimated from reference gene primer amplification. Measured with immunoSEQ multiplex PCR; TCRdb has only the in-frame clones, and not every one. Clone size and the V and J calls come from that table; the DNA yielded D and trimming. Here the sample spans about 200,000 clones, roughly nine tenths being singletons. This chain links TRBV20-1 with TRBJ2-2, with D possibly being TRBD2 (5 bases). The TCR originated in a man aged 25-40 years with acute or convalescent COVID-19. Sequenced input: peripheral blood. CDR3 DNA: TGCAGTGCTCGTGGACTGAACACCGGGGAGCTGTTTTTT. Protein product: CSARGLNTGELFF.